This T cell receptor (beta chain) was sequenced in a study of T cell responses to AZD1222 COVID-19 vaccine. General study results and limits: Close to half of all spike-specific TCRs reportedly target regions of the variants that are unmutated. Sampling that yielded the repertoires occurred only after the peak T cell response.

Clones were sequenced by immunoSEQ multiplex PCR, and TCRdb holds only the in-frame ones, with some missing. Altogether over 100,000 clones are present, around 87% being singletons, with the ten largest covering 4% to 5.5%. Pooling covered second doses at about 4 or about 12 weeks. Germline CDR1 is MNHEY and CDR2 is SMNVEV (reference sequence). V lost 4 bases and J 0 bases, leaving 7 bases between the germline ends. CDR3 length equals 15 residues. As to this clone: As yet, its antigen is unknown.

The rearrangement links TRBV27 to TRBJ1-6, with D hard to call. This clonotype was obtained from an adult who received the AZD1222 COVID-19 vaccine. The sequenced sample was peripheral blood, obtained 28 days after the second AZD1222 dose. The CDR3 coding sequence is TGTGCCAGCAGTTCAGGAAGCTCCTATAATTCACCCCTCCACTTT. Residues: CASSSGSSYNSPLHF.